The TCR beta chain under discussion was sequenced for a study of patients and donors after allogeneic stem cell transplantation. The CDR3 is made up of 15 amino acids. Trimming stripped 7 bases from V and 2 bases from J, with 16 bases between. TCRdb called the RT-PCR reads again in MiXCR, with one record for every CDR3 protein. The table includes under 200,000 distinct CDR3 sequences, around 28% detected once. Sequencing used blood, either unsorted or a sorted T cell fraction (not recorded which). This rearrangement joins TRBV12-3 or TRBV12-4 to TRBJ2-3; D gene unclear. The receptor's source is a human donor who was either an allogeneic HSCT recipient or a stem cell or donor lymphocyte infusion donor (not recorded which). It is not recorded whose cells these are; they may come from a transplant donor. The DNA for the CDR3 is TGTGCCAGCACCCCCCCGGAGCTGTCCACAGATACGCAGTATTTT. Protein sequence: CASTPPELSTDTQYF.